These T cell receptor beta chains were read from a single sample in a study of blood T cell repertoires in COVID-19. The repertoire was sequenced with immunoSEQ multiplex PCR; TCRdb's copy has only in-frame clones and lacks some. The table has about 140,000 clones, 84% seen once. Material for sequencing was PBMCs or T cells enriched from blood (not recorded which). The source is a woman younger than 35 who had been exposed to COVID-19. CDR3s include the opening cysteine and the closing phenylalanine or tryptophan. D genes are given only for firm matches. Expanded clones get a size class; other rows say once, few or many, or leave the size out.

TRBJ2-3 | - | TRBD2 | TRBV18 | CASSPQLAGGVTDTQYF | TGTGCCAGCTCACCACAGCTAGCGGGAGGTGTCACAGATACGCAGTATTTT
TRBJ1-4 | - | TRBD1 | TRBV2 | CASRSTGGNEKLFF | TGTGCCAGCAGGTCGACAGGGGGCAATGAAAAACTGTTTTTT
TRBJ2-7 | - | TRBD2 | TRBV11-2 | CASSLNPELASYEQYF | TGTGCCAGCAGCTTAAATCCCGAACTAGCGTCCTACGAGCAGTACTTC
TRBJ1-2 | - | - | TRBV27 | CASSFTGTLRRYTF | TGTGCCAGCAGTTTCACGGGTACCCTACGCCGATACACCTTC
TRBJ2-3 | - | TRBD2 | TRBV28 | CASSFRLAGKVDTQYF | TGTGCCAGCAGTTTTCGACTAGCGGGAAAGGTAGATACGCAGTATTTT
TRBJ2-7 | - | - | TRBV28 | CASSFVSEGLRYEQYF | TGTGCCAGCAGTTTTGTGTCCGAGGGACTTAGATACGAGCAGTACTTC
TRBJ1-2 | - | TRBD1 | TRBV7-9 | CASSQFWTGMNYGYTF | TGTGCCAGCAGCCAATTCTGGACAGGGATGAACTATGGCTACACCTTC
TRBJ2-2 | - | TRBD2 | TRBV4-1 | CASSQRASGRSTGELFF | TGCGCCAGCAGCCAACGGGCTAGCGGGAGGAGCACCGGGGAGCTGTTTTTT
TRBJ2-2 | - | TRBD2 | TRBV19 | CASSRTSGRGNGELFF | TGTGCCAGTAGTAGGACTAGCGGGAGGGGAAACGGGGAGCTGTTTTTT
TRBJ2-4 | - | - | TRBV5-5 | CASSSGLAKNIQYF | TGTGCCAGCAGCTCGGGTCTAGCCAAAAACATTCAGTACTTC
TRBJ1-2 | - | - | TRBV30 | CAWSVGAGYTF | TGTGCCTGGAGTGTAGGGGCGGGCTACACCTTC
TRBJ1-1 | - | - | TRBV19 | CASRTRGVTEAFF | TGTGCCAGTAGGACTCGGGGTGTCACTGAAGCTTTCTTT
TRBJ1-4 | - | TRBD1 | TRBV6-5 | CASSYGDREVEKLFF | TGTGCCAGCAGTTACGGGGACAGGGAGGTTGAAAAACTGTTTTTT
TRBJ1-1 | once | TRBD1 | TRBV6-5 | CASSYSTSQGAAAFF | TGTGCCAGCAGTTACTCGACATCCCAGGGGGCAGCGGCTTTCTTT
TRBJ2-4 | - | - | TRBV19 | CASSIIGDKNIQYF | TGTGCCAGTAGTATAATCGGGGACAAAAACATTCAGTACTTC
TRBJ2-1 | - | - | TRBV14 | CASSHPWTQDSYNEQFF | TGTGCCAGCAGCCACCCCTGGACTCAGGACTCCTACAATGAGCAGTTCTTC
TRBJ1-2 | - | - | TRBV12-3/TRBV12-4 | CASSLQGYGYTF | TGTGCCAGCAGTTTACAGGGCTATGGCTACACCTTC
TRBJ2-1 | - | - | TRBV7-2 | CASSRIALGQRYEQFF | TGTGCCAGCAGCCGCATTGCACTAGGCCAGAGGTATGAGCAGTTCTTC
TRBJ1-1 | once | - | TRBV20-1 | CSASFPLSTGRKLNTEAFF | TGCAGTGCTAGTTTCCCCCTCAGCACGGGGAGAAAATTGAACACTGAAGCTTTCTTT
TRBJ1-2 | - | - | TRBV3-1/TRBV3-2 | CASSLGFEAAYGYTF | TGTGCCAGCAGCCTCGGTTTTGAGGCGGCCTATGGCTACACCTTC